This T cell receptor beta chain was found in a study of T-cell reconstitution after alpha-beta-depleted transplantation in children. The TCRbeta library was prepared with unique molecular identifiers. MiXCR was run by TCRdb on the PCR reads, yielding one entry per CDR3 protein. The sample includes roughly 300,000 distinct CDR3 sequences, about a tenth seen only once; the top ten take around 2.4%. The V gene's germline CDR1 is ENHRY and CDR2 SYGVKD. This CDR3 is 13 amino acids long. V was shortened by 6 bases and J by 5 bases, with 13 bases between the two germline ends. In its sample, this clonotype was seen a few times.

The rearrangement links TRBV10-3 to TRBJ1-1; D perhaps matches TRBD1 (5 bases). The TCR comes from a human donor who donated a stem cell graft to a child with acute lymphoblastic leukemia. Sequences were derived from PBMCs from the stem cell graft donor, sampled from the stem cell graft. CDR3 in amino acids: CAIRQGAGTEAFF. CDR3 coding DNA: TGTGCCATCAGGCAGGGAGCGGGGACTGAAGCTTTCTTT.